Listed here is a single TCR beta chain. RNA was extracted with the RNeasy kit, and a quantity of roughly 0.45 to 1 ug was reverse transcribed using random hexamers. MiXCR was run by TCRdb on the immunoSEQ multiplex PCR reads, yielding one entry per CDR3 protein. This sample has roughly 130,000 distinct CDR3 sequences; 94% occur once, and the top ten carry around 0.12%. The sample is drawn from a study of CD8 T cells in Susac syndrome. The CDR3 has 12 amino acids. V was shortened by 8 bases and J by 7 bases, with 14 bases between the two germline ends. Germline values: CDR1 MNHEY, CDR2 SMNVEV (reference sequence).

Sequences were obtained from CD4+ T cells from PBMCs. The source is a human donor with multiple sclerosis. The chain couples TRBV27 to TRBJ2-5; maybe TRBD2 (6 bases). Here the CDR3 reads CASGSLGGTQYF. The CDR3, as DNA: TGTGCCAGCGGCTCCCTGGGGGGGACCCAGTACTTC.